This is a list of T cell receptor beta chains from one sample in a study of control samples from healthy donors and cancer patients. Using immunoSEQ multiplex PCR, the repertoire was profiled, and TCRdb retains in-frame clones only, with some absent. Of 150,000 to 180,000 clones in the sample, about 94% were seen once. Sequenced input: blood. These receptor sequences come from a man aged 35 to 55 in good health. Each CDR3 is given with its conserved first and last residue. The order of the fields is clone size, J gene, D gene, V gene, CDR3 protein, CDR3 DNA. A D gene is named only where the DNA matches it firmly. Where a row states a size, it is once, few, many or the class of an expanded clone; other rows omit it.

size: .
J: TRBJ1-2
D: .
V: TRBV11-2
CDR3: CASSPRRGVGYTF
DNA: TGTGCCAGCAGCCCCCGGAGGGGGGTTGGCTACACCTTC

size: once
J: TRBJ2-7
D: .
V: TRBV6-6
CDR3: CASSYQASSYEQYF
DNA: TGTGCCAGCAGTTATCAGGCGAGCTCCTACGAGCAGTACTTC

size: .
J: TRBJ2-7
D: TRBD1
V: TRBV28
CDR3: CASSLWGTGTYEQYF
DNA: TGTGCCAGCAGTTTATGGGGGACAGGGACCTACGAGCAGTACTTC

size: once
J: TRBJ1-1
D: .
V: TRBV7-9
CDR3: CASSLAFRAEAFF
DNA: TGTGCCAGCAGCTTGGCCTTCCGGGCTGAAGCTTTCTTT

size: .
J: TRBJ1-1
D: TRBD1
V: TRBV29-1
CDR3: CSAPGQGDTEAFF
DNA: TGCAGCGCCCCGGGACAGGGTGACACTGAAGCTTTCTTT

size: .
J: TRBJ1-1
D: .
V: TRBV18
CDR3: CASSGGTSNTEAFF
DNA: TGTGCCAGCTCGGGAGGGACTTCGAACACTGAAGCTTTCTTT

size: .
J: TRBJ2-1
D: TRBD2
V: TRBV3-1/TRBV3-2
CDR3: CASSQVLALEQFF
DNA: TGTGCCAGCAGCCAAGTACTAGCGCTGGAGCAGTTCTTC

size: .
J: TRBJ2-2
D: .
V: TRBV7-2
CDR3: CASSSPITGELFF
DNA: TGTGCCAGCAGCTCTCCTATCACCGGGGAGCTGTTTTTT

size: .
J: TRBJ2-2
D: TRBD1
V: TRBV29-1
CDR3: CSVVRDRKTGELFF
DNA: TGCAGCGTAGTACGGGACAGGAAAACCGGGGAGCTGTTTTTT

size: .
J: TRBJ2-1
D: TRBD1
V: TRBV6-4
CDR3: CASSRDRGDEQFF
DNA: TGTGCCAGCAGTCGGGACAGGGGGGATGAGCAGTTCTTC

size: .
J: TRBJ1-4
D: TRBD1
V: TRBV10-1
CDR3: CASFPARDRLREKLFF
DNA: TGCGCCAGCTTTCCAGCCCGGGACAGGCTGAGAGAAAAACTGTTTTTT

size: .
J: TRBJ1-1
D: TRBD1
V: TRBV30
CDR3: CAWDRGSFTEAFF
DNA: TGTGCCTGGGACAGGGGATCGTTCACTGAAGCTTTCTTT

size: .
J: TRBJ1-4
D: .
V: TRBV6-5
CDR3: CASSGQSEKLFF
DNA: TGTGCCAGCAGCGGACAGAGTGAAAAACTGTTTTTT

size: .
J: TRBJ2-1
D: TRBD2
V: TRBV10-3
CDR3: CAISESSGLAGYNEQFF
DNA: TGTGCCATCAGTGAGTCTTCGGGACTAGCGGGATACAATGAGCAGTTCTTC

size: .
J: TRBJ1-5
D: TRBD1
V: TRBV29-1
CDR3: CSDNRGLEQPQHF
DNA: TGCAGCGATAACAGGGGGCTGGAGCAGCCCCAGCATTTT

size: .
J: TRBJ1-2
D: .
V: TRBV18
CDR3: CASSPPPDSSRYGYTF
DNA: TGTGCCAGCTCACCACCCCCGGACAGTTCTAGGTATGGCTACACCTTC

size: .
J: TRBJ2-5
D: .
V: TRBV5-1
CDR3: CASSLDYQETQYF
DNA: TGCGCCAGCAGCCTGGACTACCAAGAGACCCAGTACTTC

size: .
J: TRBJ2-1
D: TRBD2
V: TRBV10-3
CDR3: CAISDLSGGVNEQFF
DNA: TGTGCCATCAGTGACCTCAGCGGGGGCGTGAATGAGCAGTTCTTC

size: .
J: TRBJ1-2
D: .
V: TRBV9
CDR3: CASSADQGYYGYTF
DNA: TGTGCCAGCAGCGCCGACCAAGGGTACTATGGCTACACCTTC

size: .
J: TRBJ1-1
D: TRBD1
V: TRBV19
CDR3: CATRTGNTEAFF
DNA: TGTGCCACTCGGACAGGGAACACTGAAGCTTTCTTT

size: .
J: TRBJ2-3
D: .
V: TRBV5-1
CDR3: CASSLASGTQSPAF
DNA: TGCGCCAGCAGCTTGGCCTCCGGGACTCAGTCTCCGGCTTTT

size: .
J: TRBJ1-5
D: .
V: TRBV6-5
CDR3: CASKRDAIWGQPQHF
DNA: TGTGCCAGCAAGAGGGACGCAATATGGGGGCAGCCCCAGCATTTT

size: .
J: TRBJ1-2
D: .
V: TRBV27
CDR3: CASSLTRGGGYTF
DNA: TGTGCCAGCAGTTTGACGCGCGGGGGAGGCTACACCTTC

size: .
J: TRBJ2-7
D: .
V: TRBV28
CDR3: CASREWGGASSYEQYF
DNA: TGTGCCAGCAGGGAGTGGGGCGGGGCGAGCTCCTACGAGCAGTACTTC

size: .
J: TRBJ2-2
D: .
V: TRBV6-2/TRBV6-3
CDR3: CASSYSRTGELFF
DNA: TGTGCCAGCAGTTACTCAAGGACCGGGGAGCTGTTTTTT

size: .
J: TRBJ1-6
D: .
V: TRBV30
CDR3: CAWMRQPNSPLHF
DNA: TGTGCCTGGATGCGGCAGCCAAATTCACCCCTCCACTTT

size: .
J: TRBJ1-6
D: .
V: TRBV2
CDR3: CASNEQGGRDSPLHF
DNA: TGTGCCAGCAATGAGCAGGGAGGGCGGGATTCACCCCTCCACTTT

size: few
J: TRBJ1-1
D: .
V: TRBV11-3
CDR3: CASRFGVFF
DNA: TGTGCCAGCAGATTTGGGGTTTTCTTT

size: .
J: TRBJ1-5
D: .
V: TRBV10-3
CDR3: CAISESGGDQPQHF
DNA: TGTGCCATCAGTGAGTCGGGGGGAGATCAGCCCCAGCATTTT

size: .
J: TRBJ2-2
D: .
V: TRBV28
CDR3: CASSSPPGELFF
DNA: TGTGCCAGCAGTTCTCCACCCGGGGAGCTGTTTTTT

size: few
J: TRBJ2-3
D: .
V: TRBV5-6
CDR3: CASSSPGTDTQYF
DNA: TGTGCCAGCAGCTCGCCGGGCACAGATACGCAGTATTTT

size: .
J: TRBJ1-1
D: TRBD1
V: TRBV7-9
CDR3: CASSGRGTGNTEAFF
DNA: TGTGCCAGCAGCGGACGGGGGACAGGGAACACTGAAGCTTTCTTT

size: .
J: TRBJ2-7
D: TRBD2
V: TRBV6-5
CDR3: CASSYGTTVYEQYF
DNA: TGTGCCAGCAGTTACGGGACTACAGTCTACGAGCAGTACTTC

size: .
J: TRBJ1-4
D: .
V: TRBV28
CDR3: CASSLAGENEKLFF
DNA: TGTGCCAGCAGTTTGGCAGGCGAGAATGAAAAACTGTTTTTT

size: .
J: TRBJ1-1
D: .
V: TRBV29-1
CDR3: CSARDMNTEAFF
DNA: TGCAGCGCCCGGGATATGAACACTGAAGCTTTCTTT

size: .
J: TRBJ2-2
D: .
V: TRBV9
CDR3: CASSQGGGIAKLQTGELFF
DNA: TGTGCCAGCAGCCAAGGAGGGGGCATCGCTAAGTTACAGACCGGGGAGCTGTTTTTT

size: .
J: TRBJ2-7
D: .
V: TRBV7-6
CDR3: CASSLEASSYEQYF
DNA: TGTGCCAGCAGCTTAGAGGCTTCCTCCTACGAGCAGTACTTC

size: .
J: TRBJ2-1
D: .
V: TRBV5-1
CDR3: CASSPEGGSYNEQFF
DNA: TGCGCCAGCAGCCCAGAGGGGGGCTCCTACAATGAGCAGTTCTTC

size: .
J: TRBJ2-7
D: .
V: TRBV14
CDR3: CASSQARAVGTYF
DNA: TGTGCCAGCAGCCAAGCGAGGGCCGTCGGCACGTACTTC

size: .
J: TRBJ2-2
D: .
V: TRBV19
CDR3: CASSPNLWSTGELFF
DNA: TGTGCCAGTAGTCCCAACTTATGGAGCACCGGGGAGCTGTTTTTT

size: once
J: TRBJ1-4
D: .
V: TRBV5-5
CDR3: CASSSFGEKLFF
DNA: TGTGCCAGCAGCTCGTTCGGGGAAAAACTGTTTTTT